The 3 T cell receptor beta chains reported below all come from one sample, sequenced in a study of shared clonotypes between healthy human individuals. Assay: immunoSEQ multiplex PCR; the TCRdb copy retains only in-frame clones and omits some. This table has about half a million clones, about 78% appearing once. What was sequenced was PBMCs. The origin of the receptors is a woman aged 40 to 50 in good health. Some clones in this sample may be carry-over from other donors' samples.

This clone turned up a few times. The rearrangement joins TRBV19 to TRBJ2-1, with unresolved D. CDR3 size: 18 residues. Trimming pared 2 bases from V and 0 bases from J, leaving 17 bases between. In germline, CDR1 is LNHDA, CDR2 SQIVND (reference sequence). CDR3 bases: TGTGCCAGTAGTATAACTCCTGTGCTTCAAAGCTCCTACAATGAGCAGTTCTTC. This gives the protein CASSITPVLQSSYNEQFF.

The chain is built from TRBV11-3 and TRBJ2-1, with TRBD1 as a possible D gene (6 bases). Germline assignment: CDR1 SGHNT and CDR2 YENEEA. The CDR3 is 13 amino acids. The V and J ends lost 5 bases and 4 bases respectively, with 9 bases between them. CDR3: CASSETGYNEQFF. The CDR3 nucleotides are TGTGCCAGCAGCGAGACAGGATACAATGAGCAGTTCTTC.

The chain carries TRBV29-1 and TRBJ2-3; 11 bases align to TRBD2. In germline, CDR1 is SQVTM, CDR2 ANQGSEA. V was clipped by 7 bases and J by 0 bases; unmatched bases: 9. CDR3 length equals 16 residues. The CDR3 DNA follows: TGCAGCGGAACCGGGACTAGCGGAACTAGCACAGATACGCAGTATTTT. Amino acid sequence: CSGTGTSGTSTDTQYF.